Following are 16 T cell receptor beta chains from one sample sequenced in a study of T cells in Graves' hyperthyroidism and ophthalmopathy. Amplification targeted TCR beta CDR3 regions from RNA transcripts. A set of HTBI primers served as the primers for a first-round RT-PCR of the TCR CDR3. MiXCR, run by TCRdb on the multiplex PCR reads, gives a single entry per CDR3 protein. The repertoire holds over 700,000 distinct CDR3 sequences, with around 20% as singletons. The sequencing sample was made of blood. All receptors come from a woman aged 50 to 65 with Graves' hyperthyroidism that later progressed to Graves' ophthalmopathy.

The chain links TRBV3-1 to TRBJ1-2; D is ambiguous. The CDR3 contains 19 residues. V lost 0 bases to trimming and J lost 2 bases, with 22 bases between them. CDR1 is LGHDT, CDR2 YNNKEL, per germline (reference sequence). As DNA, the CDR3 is TGTGCCAGCAGCCAAGATAGTATTAGCGGGCGGACCGGCAACTATGGCTACACCTTC. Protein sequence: CASSQDSISGRTGNYGYTF.

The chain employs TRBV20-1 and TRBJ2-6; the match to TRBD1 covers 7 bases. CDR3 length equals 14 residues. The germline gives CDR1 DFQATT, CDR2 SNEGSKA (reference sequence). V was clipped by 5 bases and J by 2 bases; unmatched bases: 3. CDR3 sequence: CSAAGGTGANVLTF. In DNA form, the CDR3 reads TGCAGTGCTGCAGGGGGTACTGGGGCCAACGTCCTGACTTTC.

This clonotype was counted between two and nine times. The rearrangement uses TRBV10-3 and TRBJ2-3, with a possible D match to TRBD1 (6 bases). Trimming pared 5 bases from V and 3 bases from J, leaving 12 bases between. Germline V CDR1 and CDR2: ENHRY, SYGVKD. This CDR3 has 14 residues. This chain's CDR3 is CAISSGVTTDTQYF. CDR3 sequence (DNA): TGTGCCATCAGTTCAGGGGTAACGACAGATACGCAGTATTTT.

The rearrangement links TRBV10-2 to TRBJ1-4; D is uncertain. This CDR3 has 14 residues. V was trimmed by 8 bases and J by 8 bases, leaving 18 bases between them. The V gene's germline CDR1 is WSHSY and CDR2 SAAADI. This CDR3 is CASSRRGGGEKLFF. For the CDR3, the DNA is TGCGCCAGCTCGAGACGGGGAGGTGGAGAAAAACTGTTTTTT.

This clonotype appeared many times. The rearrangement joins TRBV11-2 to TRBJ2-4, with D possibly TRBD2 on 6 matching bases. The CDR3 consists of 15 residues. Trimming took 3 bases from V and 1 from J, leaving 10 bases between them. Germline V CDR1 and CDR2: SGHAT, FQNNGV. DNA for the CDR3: TGTGCCAGCAGCTTCGCCGGGGGTGCCAAAAACATTCAGTACTTC. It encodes CASSFAGGAKNIQYF.

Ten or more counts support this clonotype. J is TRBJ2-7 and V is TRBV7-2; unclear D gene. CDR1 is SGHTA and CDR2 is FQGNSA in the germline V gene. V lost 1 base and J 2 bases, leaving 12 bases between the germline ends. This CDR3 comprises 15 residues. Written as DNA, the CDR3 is TGTGCCAGCAGCTTAGGGCGGAGCAGTGCCTACGAGCAGTACTTC. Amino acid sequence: CASSLGRSSAYEQYF.

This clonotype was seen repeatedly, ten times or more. The CDR3 nucleotides are TGTGCCAGCAGCTTACGGCGGGGGGGATACAATGAGCAGTTCTTC. It is translated as CASSLRRGGYNEQFF. The chain has TRBV11-1 and TRBJ2-1; 9 nucleotides agree with TRBD2. There are 15 residues in the CDR3. The germline gives CDR1 SGHAT, CDR2 FQDESV (reference sequence). J gave up 4 bases and V 2 bases, and 3 bases lay outside the gene matches.

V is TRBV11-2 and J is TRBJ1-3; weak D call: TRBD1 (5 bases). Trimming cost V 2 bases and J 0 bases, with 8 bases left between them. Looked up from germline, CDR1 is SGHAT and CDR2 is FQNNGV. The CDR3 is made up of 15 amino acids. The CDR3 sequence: CASSLSGVSGNTIYF. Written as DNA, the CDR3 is TGTGCCAGCAGCTTATCGGGGGTCTCTGGAAACACCATATATTTT.

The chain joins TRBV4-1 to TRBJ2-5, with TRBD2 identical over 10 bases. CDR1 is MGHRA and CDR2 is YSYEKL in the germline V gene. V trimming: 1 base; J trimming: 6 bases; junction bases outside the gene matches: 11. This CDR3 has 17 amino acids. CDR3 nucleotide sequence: TGCGCCAGCAGCCAAGTGTGGCTAGCGGGGGAGGGGAAGACCCAGTACTTC. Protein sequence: CASSQVWLAGEGKTQYF.

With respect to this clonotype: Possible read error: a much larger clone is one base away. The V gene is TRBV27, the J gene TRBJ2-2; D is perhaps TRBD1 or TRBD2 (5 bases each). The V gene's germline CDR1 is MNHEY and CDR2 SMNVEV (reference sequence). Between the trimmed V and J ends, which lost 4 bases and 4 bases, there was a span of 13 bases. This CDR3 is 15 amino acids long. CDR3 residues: CASSYQGDSTGELFF. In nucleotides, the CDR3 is TGTGCCAGCAGTTACCAGGGAGACTCCACCGGGGAGCTGTTTTTT.

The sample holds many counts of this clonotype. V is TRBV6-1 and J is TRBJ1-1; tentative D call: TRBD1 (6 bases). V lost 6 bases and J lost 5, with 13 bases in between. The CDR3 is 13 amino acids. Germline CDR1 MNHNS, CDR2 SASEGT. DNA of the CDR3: TGTGCCAGCAGGCAACAGGGAATTACTGAAGCTTTCTTT. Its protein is CASRQQGITEAFF.

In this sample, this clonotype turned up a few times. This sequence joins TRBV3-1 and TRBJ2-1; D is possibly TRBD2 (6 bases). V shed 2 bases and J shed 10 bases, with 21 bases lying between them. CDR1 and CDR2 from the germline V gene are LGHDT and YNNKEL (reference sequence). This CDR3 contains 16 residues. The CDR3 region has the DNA TGTGCCAGCAGCCAAATCGAACCGGGAGAAACATACGAGCAGTTCTTC. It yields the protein CASSQIEPGETYEQFF.

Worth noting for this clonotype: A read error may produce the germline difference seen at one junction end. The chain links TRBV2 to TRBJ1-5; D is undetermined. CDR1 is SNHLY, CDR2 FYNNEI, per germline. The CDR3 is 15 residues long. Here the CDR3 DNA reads TGTGCCAGCAGTTGGGATAGTTATAGCAATCAGCCCCGGCATTTT. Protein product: CASSWDSYSNQPRHF.

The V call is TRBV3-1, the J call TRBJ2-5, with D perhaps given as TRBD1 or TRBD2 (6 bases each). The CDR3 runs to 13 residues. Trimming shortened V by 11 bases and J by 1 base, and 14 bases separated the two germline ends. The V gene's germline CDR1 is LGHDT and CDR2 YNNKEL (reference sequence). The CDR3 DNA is TGTGCCTCCCGAGGGGGGCTCCAAGAGACCCAGTACTTC. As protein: CASRGGLQETQYF.

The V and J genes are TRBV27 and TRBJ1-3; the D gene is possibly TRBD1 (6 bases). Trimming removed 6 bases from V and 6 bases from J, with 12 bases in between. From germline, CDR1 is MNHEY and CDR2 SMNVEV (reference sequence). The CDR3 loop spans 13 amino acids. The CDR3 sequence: CASRGQVENTIYF. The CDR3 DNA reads TGTGCCAGCAGGGGACAAGTAGAAAACACCATATATTTT.

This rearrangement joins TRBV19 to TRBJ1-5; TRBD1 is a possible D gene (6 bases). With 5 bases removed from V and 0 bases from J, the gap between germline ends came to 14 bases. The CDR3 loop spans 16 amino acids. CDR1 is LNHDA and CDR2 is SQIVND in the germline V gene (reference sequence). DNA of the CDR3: TGTGCCAGTAGTTCGGAGGACAGCCGTAGCAATCAGCCCCAGCATTTT. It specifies CASSSEDSRSNQPQHF.